This entry describes one T cell receptor (beta chain). What it recognizes is unknown. This sample stems from a study of cytomegalovirus exposure and HLA in healthy donors. Notes on the study in general: Whilst most TCR sequences proved rare, a subset of public TCRs occurred across many donors.

This CDR3 contains 12 residues. Deletions cut 7 bases from V and 8 bases from J, with 10 bases between. Per germline, CDR1 SGHDT and CDR2 YYEEEE. Amplification used 60 Vbeta primers and 13 Jbeta primers. Authors' data handling: The count from a later analysis was 65 million to 90 million unique TCR beta chains, some 10 million of them shared. Assay used: immunoSEQ multiplex PCR; TCRdb lists only in-frame clones, some missing. For V, J and clone size, that table is used; D and trimming come from the DNA. This repertoire comprises fewer than 85,000 clones; its ten largest clones make up roughly 3.8%. The gene calls are TRBV5-6 and TRBJ1-6; D is undetermined. Material: PBMCs. The receptor was derived from a female donor in good health and CMV-seropositive. Written as DNA, the CDR3 is TGTGCCAGCGGGGAGGAAGATTCACCCCTCCACTTT. It codes for CASGEEDSPLHF.